This T cell receptor beta chain appears in the sequencing data of a study of prognosis after radiotherapy for stage I lung cancer. Broader study findings: A drop in unique TCR clone counts was seen after stereotactic body radiation therapy, median approximately 9,600 versus 7,200. The way patients used TRBV and TRBJ genes reportedly differed depending on whether they had metastases.

Amplification of TCR beta CDR3 from genomic DNA used two-round multiplex PCR. During first-round PCR, primers specific to each TRBV and TRBJ gene were used. A single record per CDR3 protein comes from TCRdb applying MiXCR to the multiplex PCR reads. Altogether about 51,000 distinct CDR3 sequences are present, about a third being singletons, with the ten largest covering 9.2%. This clonotype appeared many times. Its antigen is still unknown. Per germline, CDR1 DFQATT and CDR2 SNEGSKA (reference sequence). V gave up 2 bases and J gave up 5 bases, with 14 bases separating them. This CDR3 is 14 amino acids long. Peripheral blood, about 6 milliliters per draw, was collected at each of two time points.

This clonotype was sampled from a donor aged 50 or older with non-small cell lung cancer. J is TRBJ2-3 and V is TRBV20-1; a weak D match, TRBD2 (5 bases). Here the sequenced sample was PBMCs, taken before or after stereotactic body radiation therapy (not recorded which). The CDR3 spells CSARSPGAGDTQYF. CDR3 nucleotides: TGCAGTGCTAGAAGTCCGGGCGCGGGAGATACGCAGTATTTT.